The 28 T cell receptor beta chains below were found in one sample sequenced in a study of T cells in tuberculosis. Using immunoSEQ multiplex PCR, the repertoire was profiled, and TCRdb retains in-frame clones only, with some absent. The data show tens of thousands of clones, approximately 91% seen once. Cells were sorted from thawed PBMC rested overnight and stained with GMM-loaded CD1B tetramer, viability dye and anti-CD3. C32 glucose monomycolate from Rhodococcus equi was loaded onto the CD1B tetramers. The specimen sequenced was CD1b-GMM tetramer-negative cells sorted from PBMCs. Receptor source: an adult woman with latent tuberculosis.

The chain links TRBV15 to TRBJ2-1, with 7 bases matching TRBD1. V lost 0 bases, J lost 3 bases, and 5 bases stayed unmatched. The germline V gene has CDR1 LNHNV and CDR2 YYDKDF (reference sequence). The CDR3 runs to 16 residues. The CDR3 protein is CATSRDRTGLYNEQFF. The CDR3 bases are TGTGCCACCAGCAGAGATCGGACAGGCCTCTACAATGAGCAGTTCTTC.

The V call is TRBV7-2, the J call TRBJ1-3; D gene ambiguous. CDR1 is SGHTA and CDR2 is FQGNSA in the germline V gene. CDR3 length: 13 residues. The V gene lost 6 bases and the J gene lost 0 bases, with 6 bases spanning the gap. The CDR3 DNA reads as TGTGCCAGCAGGCGGGACTCTGGAAACACCATATATTTT. Protein product: CASRRDSGNTIYF.

The V call is TRBV4-3, the J call TRBJ1-3; 7 nucleotides align to TRBD1. The CDR3 has 15 amino acids. CDR1 is LGHNA and CDR2 is YSLEER in the germline V gene. The V and J ends lost 5 bases and 1 base, in that order; junction bases with no gene match: 5. The CDR3, as DNA: TGCGCCAGCAGCGCGAGACAGGGATCTGGAAACACCATATATTTT. Encoded protein: CASSARQGSGNTIYF.

This clone has a single count. The chain carries TRBV5-6 and TRBJ1-2; D is undetermined. The CDR3 has 15 amino acids. Germline V lookup: CDR1 SGHDT, CDR2 YYEEEE. V was clipped by 0 bases and J by 2 bases, with 11 bases between them. The CDR3 region is CASSLGAGGNYGYTF. The CDR3 region has the DNA TGTGCCAGCAGCTTGGGCGCCGGAGGGAACTATGGCTACACCTTC.

The chain carries TRBV5-4 and TRBJ2-7; weak D call: TRBD1 (6 bases). Germline V lookup: CDR1 SGHNT, CDR2 YYREEE (reference sequence). The CDR3 is 13 amino acids. V lost 5 bases to trimming and J lost 6 bases, with 15 bases between them. CDR3 bases: TGTGCCAGCAGTTGGGACACGTTCGGCGAGCAGTACTTC. Translation: CASSWDTFGEQYF.

The DNA for the CDR3 is TGTGCCAGCATTAGGGGCCGCACTGAAGCTTTCTTT. It translates to CASIRGRTEAFF. This sequence joins TRBV28 and TRBJ1-1; possibly TRBD1 for D (5 bases). V was shortened by 7 bases and J by 4 bases, with 10 bases between the two germline ends. Looked up from germline, CDR1 is MDHEN and CDR2 is SYDVKM. The CDR3 is 12 residues long. The variable domain in full, with the rest retrieved from reference TRBV28 and TRBJ1-1, is DVKVTQSSRYLVKRTGEKVFLECVQDMDHENMFWYRQDPGLGLRLIYFSYDVKMKEKGDIPEGYSVSREKKERFSLILESASTNQTSMYLCASIRGRTEAFFGQGTRLTVV.

V is TRBV6-1 and J is TRBJ1-2; tentatively, D is TRBD1 (6 bases). The CDR3 has 15 residues. Trimming shortened V by 6 bases and J by 2 bases, and 16 bases separated the two germline ends. Germline V gene data show CDR1 as MNHNS and CDR2 as SASEGT. The CDR3 bases are TGTGCCAGCAGGCTCAGAACCGGACAGAACTATGGCTACACCTTC. This codes for CASRLRTGQNYGYTF.

This clone was observed a few times. The chain has TRBV7-9 and TRBJ2-7, with D maybe TRBD2 (5 bases). This CDR3 is built from 16 residues. Germline-derived CDR1 and CDR2 are SEHNR and FQNEAQ (reference sequence). Trimming took off 4 bases at V and 0 bases at J, with 16 bases between the two ends. CDR3: CASSSIQRSSSYEQYF. DNA for the CDR3: TGTGCCAGCAGCTCTATTCAGCGGAGTAGCTCCTACGAGCAGTACTTC.

The chain has TRBV7-6 and TRBJ1-5, with 7 bases lining up with TRBD1. Germline CDR1 and CDR2: SGHVS and FNYEAQ. The trim removed 6 bases at V and 7 bases at J, leaving 9 bases unmatched. The length of the CDR3 is 14 residues. CDR3 in DNA: TGTGCCAGCAGTCACAGACAGGGTGCACAGCCCCAGCATTTT. Its protein product is CASSHRQGAQPQHF.

Comments on this clone: At one boundary the junction diverges from the germline segment, which might be a read error. The rearrangement links TRBV7-7 to TRBJ1-3; D call uncertain. Germline V lookup: CDR1 SSHAT, CDR2 FNYEAQ (reference sequence). The CDR3 has 13 residues. CDR3 amino acids: CASSPLSGNTIYF. As DNA, the CDR3 is TGTGCTAGCAGCCCCCTCTCTGGAAACACCATATATTTT.

The genes are TRBV7-2 and TRBJ2-3; 10 positions match TRBD1. Germline CDR1 SGHTA, CDR2 FQGNSA. Trimming at V came to 1 base and at J to 4 bases, leaving 8 bases not matched to a gene. This CDR3 comprises 17 residues. CDR3 in amino acids: CASSLDIYGTGADTQYF. The CDR3, as DNA: TGTGCCAGCAGCTTAGATATTTACGGGACAGGGGCAGATACGCAGTATTTT.

The chain joins TRBV11-2 to TRBJ2-5, with a tentative D call TRBD2 (7 bases). The germline V gene encodes CDR1 SGHAT and CDR2 FQNNGV. The V gene lost 5 bases and the J gene lost 1 base, with 20 bases spanning the gap. The CDR3 extends over 17 amino acids. The CDR3 DNA follows: TGTGCCAGCAGCACGGGGGTCGGGCGGGGGCCCCAAGAGACCCAGTACTTC. Translation: CASSTGVGRGPQETQYF.

The chain joins TRBV6-1 to TRBJ1-2; 8 nucleotides align to TRBD1. The CDR3 is 15 amino acids. Germline CDR1 MNHNS, CDR2 SASEGT. V shed 6 bases and J 5 bases; nucleotides not matched to a gene: 11. Here the CDR3 reads CASRDVRQGRYGYTF. The DNA for the CDR3 is TGTGCCAGCAGGGATGTGAGACAGGGGCGATATGGCTACACCTTC.

The chain joins TRBV29-1 to TRBJ1-5; D gene unclear. The CDR3 is 13 amino acids. Trimming took off 7 bases at V and 4 bases at J, with 14 bases between the two ends. CDR1 is SQVTM, CDR2 ANQGSEA, per germline. The CDR3 nucleotides read TGCAGCGCTGCCCGGTCAAGTAATCAGCCCCAGCATTTT. Protein: CSAARSSNQPQHF. Using reference TRBV29-1 and TRBJ1-5 for the parts outside the CDR3, the full variable domain is SAVISQKPSRDICQRGTSLTIQCQVDSQVTMMFWYRQQPGQSLTLIATANQGSEATYESGFVIDKFPISRPNLTFSTLTVSNMSPEDSSIYLCSAARSSNQPQHFGDGTRLSIL.

V is TRBV4-3 and J is TRBJ1-3; D is undetermined. Looked up from germline, CDR1 is LGHNA and CDR2 is YSLEER. V lost 3 bases, J lost 2 bases, and 17 bases lay in between. This CDR3 region has 17 residues. The CDR3 reads CASSHFTHKTTGNTIYF. CDR3 nucleotide sequence: TGCGCCAGCAGCCATTTTACACATAAAACCACTGGAAACACCATATATTTT.

The chain is built from TRBV28 and TRBJ2-4, with D perhaps TRBD1 (6 bases). The CDR3 sequence is 14 residues long. V was trimmed by 10 bases and J by 9 bases, leaving 22 bases between them. Germline V gives CDR1 MDHEN, CDR2 SYDVKM. This CDR3 reads CATALQGHWGIQYF. The CDR3 DNA is TGTGCCACCGCTCTACAGGGTCACTGGGGCATTCAGTACTTC.

The rearrangement links TRBV10-1 to TRBJ1-1; D is uncertain. Per the germline V gene, CDR1 is WNHNN and CDR2 is SYGVQD (reference sequence). Trimming left V 2 bases short and J 3 bases short, with 16 bases between. The CDR3 is 16 amino acids. The CDR3 DNA reads TGCGCCAGCAGTGAGGGGCTGTTTGGTTCGGACACTGAAGCTTTCTTT. It is translated as CASSEGLFGSDTEAFF.

The V call is TRBV7-8, the J call TRBJ1-2, with D possibly TRBD1 on 5 matching bases. This CDR3 has 13 amino acids. Germline V gene sequence: CDR1 SGHVS, CDR2 FQNEAQ. V was cut by 5 bases and J by 6 bases, with 13 bases left in between. CDR3 sequence: CASSLRSQDGYTF. The CDR3 DNA follows: TGTGCCAGCAGCCTGCGGTCACAGGATGGCTACACCTTC.

The V call is TRBV5-1, the J call TRBJ1-5, with 8 nucleotides matching TRBD1. The J segment lost 5 bases and the V segment lost 5 bases, leaving 9 bases of the junction unmatched. The length of the CDR3 is 15 residues. Germline V gene lookup returns CDR1 SGHRS and CDR2 YFSETQ. The CDR3 loop is CASRGKDREDQPQHF. DNA of the CDR3: TGCGCCAGCAGGGGAAAGGACAGGGAGGATCAGCCCCAGCATTTT.

This chain links TRBV27 with TRBJ2-7; D perhaps matches TRBD1 (9 bases). This CDR3 has 20 residues. V dropped 6 bases and J dropped 3 bases, with 33 bases sitting between them. Per germline, CDR1 MNHEY and CDR2 SMNVEV (reference sequence). The CDR3 sequence: CASRSLRDREKRGRYYEQYF. The DNA of the CDR3 is TGTGCCAGCAGAAGCCTCCGGGACAGGGAAAAGCGGGGGAGGTACTACGAGCAGTACTTC.

The J gene is TRBJ2-3, the V gene TRBV18; TRBD2 matches 8 bases. The length of the CDR3 is 14 residues. Germline V lookup: CDR1 KGHSH, CDR2 LQKENI. Germline trimming cut 2 bases from V and 6 bases from J; bases unmatched to any gene: 4. CDR3 residues: CASSPSGGGDTQYF. The CDR3 bases are TGTGCCAGCTCACCAAGCGGGGGAGGGGATACGCAGTATTTT.

The chain has TRBV28 and TRBJ1-1; tentative D call: TRBD1 (5 bases). The CDR3 runs 14 residues. The ends were cut back, 2 bases at V and 4 bases at J, with 11 bases in the middle. The germline V gene encodes CDR1 MDHEN and CDR2 SYDVKM. CDR3 nucleotide sequence: TGTGCCAGCAGTTTAACGGGGGGAGTCACTGAAGCTTTCTTT. This sequence encodes CASSLTGGVTEAFF.

The J gene is TRBJ1-2, the V gene TRBV19, with 9 bases aligning to TRBD1. Trimming removed 4 bases from V and 4 bases from J; junction bases left unmatched: 4. This CDR3 is built from 14 residues. Per the germline V gene, CDR1 is LNHDA and CDR2 is SQIVND (reference sequence). The CDR3 DNA follows: TGTGCCAGTAGTAGACGGACAGGGGTCTATGGCTACACCTTC. Amino acid sequence: CASSRRTGVYGYTF. Full variable domain (remainder filled in from reference TRBV19 and TRBJ1-2): DGGITQSPKYLFRKEGQNVTLSCEQNLNHDAMYWYRQDPGQGLRLIYYSQIVNDFQKGDIAEGYSVSREKKESFPLTVTSAQKNPTAFYLCASSRRTGVYGYTFGSGTRLTVV.

The chain recombines TRBV19 with TRBJ1-1; D is uncertain. Trimming removed 3 bases at V and 4 bases at J, with 12 bases between. Germline V gene lookup returns CDR1 LNHDA and CDR2 SQIVND (reference sequence). The CDR3 runs 14 residues. CDR3 amino acids: CASSIGGLRTEAFF. CDR3 in DNA: TGTGCCAGTAGTATCGGCGGGTTGCGCACTGAAGCTTTCTTT.

The rearrangement links TRBV10-2 to TRBJ2-6, with D possibly matching TRBD1 (5 bases). This CDR3 comprises 16 residues. With 2 bases removed from V and 0 bases from J, the gap between germline ends came to 8 bases. Germline CDR1 and CDR2: WSHSY and SAAADI. The CDR3 DNA reads as TGCGCCAGCAGTGAGGTTGGGGCCTCTGGGGCCAACGTCCTGACTTTC. This translates into CASSEVGASGANVLTF.

The chain couples TRBV7-3 to TRBJ2-1, with 7 bases matching TRBD2. The CDR3 has 14 amino acids. Germline V gives CDR1 SGHTA, CDR2 FQGTGA. The ends lost 5 bases at V and 9 bases at J; junction bases unmatched: 10. The CDR3 reads CASSPGRGSSEQFF. In DNA, the CDR3 is TGTGCCAGCAGCCCGGGGAGGGGTAGCAGTGAGCAGTTCTTC.

Written as DNA, the CDR3 is TGTGCCACCAGCAGTGGGGGGGCCCAGGGAGCTTTCTTT. Its protein product is CATSSGGAQGAFF. This chain joins TRBV15 and TRBJ1-1, with D possibly being TRBD1 (6 bases). This CDR3 contains 13 residues. The V and J ends lost 3 bases and 10 bases respectively, with 15 bases between them. Germline V gene data show CDR1 as LNHNV and CDR2 as YYDKDF (reference sequence).

This clone was counted a few times. This chain joins TRBV7-2 and TRBJ2-2, with TRBD2 matching over 8 bases. In germline, CDR1 is SGHTA, CDR2 FQGNSA. This CDR3 region has 13 residues. Trimming took 1 base from V and 13 from J; bases not matched to a gene: 5. The DNA for the CDR3 is TGTGCCAGCAGCTTAGAATCGGGGGGGTTGCTGTTTTTT. Its protein is CASSLESGGLLFF.